This entry is about one TCR beta chain. The data were taken from a study of blood T cell repertoires in COVID-19. Study summary: Whether acute or convalescent, the COVID-19 samples came from the United States, Italy and Spain. Nucleic acid was either cDNA or gDNA, and it came from T cells, B-cell-depleted T cells, or PBMCs.

The assay was immunoSEQ multiplex PCR, and TCRdb's table has in-frame clones only and misses some. The sample includes over 90,000 clones, roughly 92% of them seen just once. Germline CDR1 SNHLY, CDR2 FYNNEI. The CDR3 has 13 amino acids. Trimming pared 8 bases from V and 3 bases from J, leaving 11 bases between. The sequencing sample was made of peripheral blood. The sequence was obtained from a woman in her fifties or sixties with COVID-19, enrolled during active disease. The genes are TRBV2 and TRBJ1-5, with D perhaps matching TRBD1 (5 bases). For the CDR3, the DNA is TGTGCCAGCCTCGGGGGGTACAATCAGCCCCAGCATTTT. Translating it yields CASLGGYNQPQHF.